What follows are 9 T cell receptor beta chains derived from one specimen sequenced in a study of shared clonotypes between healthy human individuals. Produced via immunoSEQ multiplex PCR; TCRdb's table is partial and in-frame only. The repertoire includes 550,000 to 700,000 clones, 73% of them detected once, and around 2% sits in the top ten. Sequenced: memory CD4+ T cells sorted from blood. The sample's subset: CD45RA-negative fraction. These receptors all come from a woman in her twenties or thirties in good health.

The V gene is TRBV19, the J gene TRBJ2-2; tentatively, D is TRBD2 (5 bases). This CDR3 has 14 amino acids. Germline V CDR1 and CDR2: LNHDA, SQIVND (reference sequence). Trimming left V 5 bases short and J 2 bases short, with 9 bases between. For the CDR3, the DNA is TGTGCCAGTAGTCTGGCGGGCAACACCGGGGAGCTGTTTTTT. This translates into CASSLAGNTGELFF.

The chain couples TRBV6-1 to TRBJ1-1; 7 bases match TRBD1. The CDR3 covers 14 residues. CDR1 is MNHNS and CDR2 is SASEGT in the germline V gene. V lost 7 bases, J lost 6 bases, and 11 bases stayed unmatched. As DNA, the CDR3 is TGTGCCAGCATACGACAGGGTAGTATCCCTGAAGCTTTCTTT. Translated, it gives CASIRQGSIPEAFF.

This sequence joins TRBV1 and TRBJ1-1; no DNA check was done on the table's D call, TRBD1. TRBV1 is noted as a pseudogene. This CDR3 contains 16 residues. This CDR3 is CTSSHHMGQGDTEAFF. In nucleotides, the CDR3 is TGCACCAGCAGCCACCATATGGGACAGGGGGACACTGAAGCTTTCTTT.

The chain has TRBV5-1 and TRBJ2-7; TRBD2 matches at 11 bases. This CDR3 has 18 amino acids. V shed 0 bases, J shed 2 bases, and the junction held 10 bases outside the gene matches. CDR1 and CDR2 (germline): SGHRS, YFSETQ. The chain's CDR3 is CASSLEPSGRRVPYEQYF. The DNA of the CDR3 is TGCGCCAGCAGCTTGGAGCCTAGCGGGAGGAGGGTGCCCTACGAGCAGTACTTC.

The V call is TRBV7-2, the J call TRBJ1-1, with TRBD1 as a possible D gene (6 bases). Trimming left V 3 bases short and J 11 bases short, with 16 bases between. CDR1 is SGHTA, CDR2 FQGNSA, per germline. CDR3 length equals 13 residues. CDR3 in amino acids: CASSFRRGNSAFF. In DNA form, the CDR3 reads TGTGCCAGCAGCTTTCGGAGGGGGAATTCTGCTTTCTTT. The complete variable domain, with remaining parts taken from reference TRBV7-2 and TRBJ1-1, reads GAGVSQSPSNKVTEKGKDVELRCDPISGHTALYWYRQSLGQGLEFLIYFQGNSAPDKSGLPSDRFSAERTGGSVSTLTIQRTQQEDSAVYLCASSFRRGNSAFFGQGTRLTVV.

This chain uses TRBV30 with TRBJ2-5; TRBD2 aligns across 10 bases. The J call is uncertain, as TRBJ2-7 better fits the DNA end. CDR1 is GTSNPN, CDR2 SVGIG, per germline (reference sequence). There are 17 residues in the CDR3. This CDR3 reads CAWTTGGAGGRLHEQYF. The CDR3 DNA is TGTGCCTGGACCACAGGGGGAGCGGGAGGGCGGTTACACGAGCAGTACTTC.

The DNA for the CDR3 is TGTGCCAGCAGTTTGGGACAGGCGACTCAGCCCCAGCATTTT. This gives the protein CASSLGQATQPQHF. V is TRBV28 and J is TRBJ1-5; 8 bases map to TRBD1. Germline V CDR1 and CDR2: MDHEN, SYDVKM. The CDR3 has 14 residues. J lost 6 bases, V lost 3 bases, and 4 bases had no gene match. Combining the CDR3 with reference TRBV28 and TRBJ1-5 gives the whole variable domain DVKVTQSSRYLVKRTGEKVFLECVQDMDHENMFWYRQDPGLGLRLIYFSYDVKMKEKGDIPEGYSVSREKKERFSLILESASTNQTSMYLCASSLGQATQPQHFGDGTRLSIL.

CDR3 loop: CASRRGLASTGELFF. The CDR3 nucleotides are TGTGCCAGCAGGAGGGGATTAGCGTCAACCGGGGAGCTGTTTTTT. The V and J genes are TRBV9 and TRBJ2-2; D may be TRBD1 or TRBD2 (5 bases each). From germline, CDR1 is SGDLS and CDR2 YYNGEE. This CDR3 region has 15 residues. The ends were cut back, 5 bases at V and 5 bases at J, with 16 bases in the middle.

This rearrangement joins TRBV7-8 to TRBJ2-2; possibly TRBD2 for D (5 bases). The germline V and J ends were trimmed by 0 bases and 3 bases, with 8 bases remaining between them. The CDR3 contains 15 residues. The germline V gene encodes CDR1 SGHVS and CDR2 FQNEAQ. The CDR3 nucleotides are TGTGCCAGCAGCTTAGCAGCGGTCGACACCGGGGAGCTGTTTTTT. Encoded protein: CASSLAAVDTGELFF.